This T cell receptor (beta chain) was recovered during a study of blood T cell repertoires in COVID-19. Looking at the study overall: Acute and convalescent COVID-19 specimens originated in the United States, Italy and Spain. From T cells, B-cell-depleted T cells, or PBMCs came the material, which was cDNA or gDNA.

In the original analysis: How many nucleated cells were present was estimated from reference gene primer amplification. Profiling relied on immunoSEQ multiplex PCR, and the TCRdb table lists in-frame clones only, not all of them. From that table come the V and J calls and clone size; the DNA was used to work out D and trimming. Here the sample spans 63,000 or so clones, around four fifths being singletons. The sequencing sample was made of peripheral blood. This TCR came from a human donor in a cohort sampled during active COVID-19.

CDR3 region: CASSRGLETQYF. In DNA form, the CDR3 reads TGTGCCAGCAGCCGCGGGTTGGAGACCCAGTACTTC. This rearrangement joins TRBV3-1 (or the pseudogene TRBV3-2) to TRBJ2-5; D is perhaps TRBD2 (5 bases). Trimming cost V 4 bases and J 5 bases, with 8 bases left between them. Per germline, CDR1 LGHDT and CDR2 YNNKEL (reference sequence). CDR3 size: 12 residues.